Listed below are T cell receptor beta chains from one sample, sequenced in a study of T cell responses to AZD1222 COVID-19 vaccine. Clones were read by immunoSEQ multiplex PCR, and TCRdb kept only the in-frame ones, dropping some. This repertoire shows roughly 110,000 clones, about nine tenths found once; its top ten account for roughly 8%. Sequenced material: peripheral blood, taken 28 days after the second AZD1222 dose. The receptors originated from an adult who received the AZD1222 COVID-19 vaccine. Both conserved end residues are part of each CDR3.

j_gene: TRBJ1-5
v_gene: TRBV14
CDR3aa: CASSLQGNQPQHF

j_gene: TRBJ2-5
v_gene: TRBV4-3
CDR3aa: CASSQGGLAGGQETQYF

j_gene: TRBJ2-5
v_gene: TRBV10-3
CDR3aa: CAISSGFGGYQETQYF

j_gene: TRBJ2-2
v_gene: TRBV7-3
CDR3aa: CASSLGTGNTGELFF

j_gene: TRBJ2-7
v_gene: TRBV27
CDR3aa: CASSLRGRLEQYF

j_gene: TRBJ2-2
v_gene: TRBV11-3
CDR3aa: CASSLFGQTNTGELFF

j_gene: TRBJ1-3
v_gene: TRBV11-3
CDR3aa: CASSQGGNTIYF

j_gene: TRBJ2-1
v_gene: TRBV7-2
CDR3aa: CASSSLNEGVEQFF

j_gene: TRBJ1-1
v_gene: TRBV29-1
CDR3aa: CSTSTELNTEAFF

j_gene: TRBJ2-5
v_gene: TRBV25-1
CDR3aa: CASSLYETQYF

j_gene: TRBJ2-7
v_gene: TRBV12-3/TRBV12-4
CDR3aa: CASSPLGYEQYF

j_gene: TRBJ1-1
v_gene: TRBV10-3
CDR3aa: CAIRKASGTEAFF

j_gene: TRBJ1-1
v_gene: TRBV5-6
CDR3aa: CASSLYTVGTEAFF

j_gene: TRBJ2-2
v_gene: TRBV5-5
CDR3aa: CASSLVGTANTGELFF

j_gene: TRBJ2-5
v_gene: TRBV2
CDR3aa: CASMVGAQETQYF

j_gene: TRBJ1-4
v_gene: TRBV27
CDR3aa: CASSLRVIGDTEKLFF

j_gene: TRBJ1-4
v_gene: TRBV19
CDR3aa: CATRDRGRDEKLFF

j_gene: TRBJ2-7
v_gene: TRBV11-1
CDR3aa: CASSLGQGPTYEQYF

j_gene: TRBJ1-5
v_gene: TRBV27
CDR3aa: CASSSDLGVQPQHF

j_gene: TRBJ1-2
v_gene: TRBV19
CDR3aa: CASNLGRATTAGYTF

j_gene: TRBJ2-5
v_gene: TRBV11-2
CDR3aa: CASSLGARETQYF

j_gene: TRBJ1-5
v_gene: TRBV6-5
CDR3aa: CASSYDPGQPQHF

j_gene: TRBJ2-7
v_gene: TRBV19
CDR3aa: CASNGAGLSGEQYF

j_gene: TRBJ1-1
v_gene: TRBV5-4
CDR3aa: CASSSGQDEWHGAFF

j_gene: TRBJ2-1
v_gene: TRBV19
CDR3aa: CASSPSRTGLNEQFF

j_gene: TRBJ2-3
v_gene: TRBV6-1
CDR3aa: CASSDWWDRGPVSRSDTQYF

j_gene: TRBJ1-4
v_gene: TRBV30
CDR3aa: CAWSVSKKLFF

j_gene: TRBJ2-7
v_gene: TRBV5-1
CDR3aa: CASVGEGYEQYF

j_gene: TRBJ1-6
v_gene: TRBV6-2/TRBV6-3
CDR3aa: CASSYSTLVRALHF

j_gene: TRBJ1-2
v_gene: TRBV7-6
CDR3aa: CASSPTGQGRLNYGYTF

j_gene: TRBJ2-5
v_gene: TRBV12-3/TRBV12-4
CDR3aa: CASRMSETQYF

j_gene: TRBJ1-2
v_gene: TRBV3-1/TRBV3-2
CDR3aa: CASSQVPVGFYGYTF